The source of this T cell receptor beta chain is a study of CD8+ T cells in alopecia areata. Whole-study findings and limits: Possibly as an HLA-related effect, TCR sharing across patients appeared less clear than in mice.

Extraction of RNA preceded its reverse transcription into cDNA, which served as the sequencing template. Assay: immunoSEQ multiplex PCR; the TCRdb copy retains only in-frame clones and omits some. Of nearly 110,000 clones listed, 84% are singletons. Treatment: oral pan-JAK inhibitor, 5-10 mg twice daily. Germline CDR1 is SEHNR and CDR2 is FQNEAQ (reference sequence). J gave up 5 bases and V 5 bases, and 19 bases lay outside the gene matches. The CDR3 has 18 residues. Worth noting for this clone: Its antigen is not known.

Sample: CD8+ T cells sorted from blood, taken at week 24, from a patient treated with tofacitinib. The sequence was obtained from a human donor with alopecia areata. The chain couples TRBV7-9 to TRBJ1-1, with 8 bases identical to TRBD1. The CDR3 DNA reads TGTGCCAGCAGCCCGGTACCAGGGAGCCAGGGGGCGAGGACTGAAGCTTTCTTT. Its translation is CASSPVPGSQGARTEAFF. The variable domain in full, completed from reference TRBV7-9 and TRBJ1-1, reads DTGVSQNPRHKITKRGQNVTFRCDPISEHNRLYWYRQTLGQGPEFLTYFQNEAQLEKSRLLSDRFSAERPKGSFSTLEIQRTEQGDSAMYLCASSPVPGSQGARTEAFFGQGTRLTVV.